The next 8 T cell receptor beta chains were all read from a single sample in a study of T cell repertoires in cytomegalovirus infection. These receptors have no known antigen. TCRdb reprocessed the reads with MiXCR, giving one entry per CDR3 protein. The sample yields around 430,000 distinct CDR3 sequences, 42% seen once. The sample here was cultured PBMCs, taken from culture after CMV antigen stimulation. The receptor source for this set is a human donor in good health (CMV status not recorded). Some clones in this sample may be carry-over from other donors' samples.

The table lists this clonotype with a few counts. The chain uses TRBV10-3 and TRBJ2-7, with D tentatively TRBD1 (5 bases). Germline lookup yields CDR1 ENHRY and CDR2 SYGVKD. The CDR3 is 14 amino acids. V was cut by 8 bases and J by 5 bases, with 19 bases left in between. The CDR3 region has the DNA TGTGCCATCGGTCTGACAGTAGGCGTACACGAGCAGTACTTC. It translates to CAIGLTVGVHEQYF.

This chain connects TRBV12-3 or TRBV12-4 to TRBJ1-1; D unresolved. Trimming removed 4 bases at V and 3 bases at J, with 12 bases between. CDR3 length equals 14 residues. The CDR3 sequence is CASSSSVRDTEAFF. CDR3 DNA sequence: TGTGCCAGCAGTTCATCCGTTCGGGACACTGAAGCTTTCTTT.

About this clonotype: At one end, the junction sequence differs from germline, possibly due to a read error. The rearrangement uses TRBV5-3 and TRBJ2-7; 7 nucleotides align to TRBD1. TRBV5-3 is classed as an ORF, of uncertain function. The CDR3 length is 13 residues. The CDR3 spells CASSFQGGFEQYF. The CDR3 DNA is TGTGCCAGCAGCTTCCAAGGGGGCTTCGAGCAGTACTTC.

V gene TRBV9 combines with J gene TRBJ1-6; D is uncertain. The CDR3 totals 15 residues. Trimming left V 0 bases short and J 8 bases short, with 12 bases between. Germline loops: CDR1 SGDLS, CDR2 YYNGEE. CDR3 bases: TGTGCCAGCAGCGTAGACGAGGGTCATTATTCACCCCTCCACTTT. It specifies CASSVDEGHYSPLHF.

This clonotype has a handful of counts. This chain connects TRBV25-1 to TRBJ1-6; D ambiguous. The germline gives CDR1 MGHDK, CDR2 SYGVNS. This CDR3 has 13 amino acids. The V end was cut by 4 bases, the J end by 9 bases, with 10 bases between. CDR3 nucleotides: TGTGCCAGCAGTGCGGCAGCTAGTTCACCCCTCCACTTT. This gives the protein CASSAAASSPLHF.

This rearrangement joins TRBV6-2 or TRBV6-3 to TRBJ2-5; 13 bases line up with TRBD2. The CDR3 sequence is 17 residues long. V shed 7 bases and J 1 base; nucleotides not matched to a gene: 9. CDR1 is MNHEY and CDR2 is SVGEGT in the germline V gene. For the CDR3, the DNA is TGTGCCAGCACCCTTGGACTAGCGGGAGTTCGCCAAGAGACCCAGTACTTC. Its protein is CASTLGLAGVRQETQYF.

This clonotype was counted ten times or more. The chain is built from TRBV7-2 and TRBJ2-5; tentatively, D is TRBD2 (5 bases). CDR1 SGHTA and CDR2 FQGNSA come from the germline V gene. The length of the CDR3 is 12 residues. The ends were cut back, 8 bases at V and 4 bases at J, with 11 bases in the middle. The CDR3 bases are TGTGCCAGCTGTAGGGAGTCAGAGACCCAGTACTTC. As protein: CASCRESETQYF.

This clonotype was seen many times. DNA of the CDR3: TGTGCCAGCAGCATCAAATGGGATGCCTATGGCTACACCTTC. This codes for CASSIKWDAYGYTF. The V and J genes are TRBV7-2 and TRBJ1-2, with no clear D. CDR1 and CDR2 from the germline V gene are SGHTA and FQGNSA. The CDR3 consists of 14 residues. Trimming took 5 bases from V and 4 from J, leaving 14 bases between them.